The present TCR beta chain was sequenced within a study of breast tumors, draining lymph nodes, adjacent tissues. Overall study results and limits: That most tumor T cells come from lymph nodes remained unproven. Compared with basal-like, luminal-like tumors shared significantly more repertoire with nontumor tissue.

Details on this clonotype: What it binds is not known.

In TCRdb, the multiplex PCR reads were re-called with MiXCR into one record per CDR3 protein. The data contain tens of thousands of distinct CDR3 sequences, 60% to 70% of them seen just once; the ten biggest clones take up less than 25%. The V gene lost 6 bases and the J gene lost 2 bases, with 17 bases spanning the gap. Germline V gene sequence: CDR1 MNHEY, CDR2 SVGAGI. This CDR3 contains 15 residues. The J gene is TRBJ2-7, the V gene TRBV6-5; D gene uncertain. This TCR was recovered from a female donor with breast cancer. Some clones in this sample may be carry-over from other donors' samples. Sequencing was performed on tumor-adjacent breast tissue. Written as DNA, the CDR3 is TGTGCCAGCAGCCCAAACGGGCGGTCTACCTACGAGCAGTACTTC. As protein: CASSPNGRSTYEQYF.